These 9 T cell receptor beta chains were all obtained from the same sample, sequenced in a study of human T cells and chemical hapten exposure. Time point here: pre-sensitization, week 0. Treatment reported: therapeutic diphenylcyclopropenone sensitization with weekly scalp DPC. TCRdb itself ran the RACE reads through MiXCR, one entry per CDR3 protein. Among tens of thousands of distinct CDR3 sequences listed, 9.4% were seen once. This specimen consisted of whole blood, obtained in connection with sensitization to the hapten diphenylcyclopropenone (DPC). The receptors come from a woman aged 40-49 years with alopecia areata. Some clones in this sample may be carry-over from other donors' samples.

This clonotype was seen more than once but under ten times. This chain connects TRBV7-6 to TRBJ1-2; D gene ambiguous. Germline assignment: CDR1 SGHVS and CDR2 FNYEAQ. There are 13 residues in the CDR3. V shed 2 bases and J shed 7 bases, with 11 bases lying between them. In nucleotides, the CDR3 is TGTGCCAGCAGCTTAAAAACTCAAGGTGGCTACACCTTC. Residues: CASSLKTQGGYTF.

The table lists this clonotype with many counts. This chain uses TRBV29-1 with TRBJ1-5, with 7 nucleotides matching TRBD1. CDR1 and CDR2 from the germline V gene are SQVTM and ANQGSEA. Unmatched junction bases numbered 7, after V lost 4 bases and J lost 4 bases. This CDR3 contains 14 residues. CDR3 DNA sequence: TGCAGCGTTGGCGGGACAGCCCTAAATCAGCCCCAGCATTTT. The encoded protein is CSVGGTALNQPQHF.

This clonotype was picked up many times. This chain joins TRBV3-1 and TRBJ1-5; 7 bases match TRBD1. CDR3 length: 15 residues. CDR1 LGHDT and CDR2 YNNKEL come from the germline V gene (reference sequence). Trimming removed 0 bases from V and 4 bases from J; junction bases left unmatched: 3. CDR3 sequence: CASSQESRGNQPQHF. The CDR3 DNA follows: TGTGCCAGCAGCCAAGAGTCCAGGGGGAATCAGCCCCAGCATTTT.

This clonotype was counted ten times or more. The genes are TRBV3-1 and TRBJ2-6; D is ambiguous. Germline V gene data show CDR1 as LGHDT and CDR2 as YNNKEL (reference sequence). The V and J ends lost 5 bases and 0 bases respectively, with 14 bases between them. The CDR3 runs 17 residues. The CDR3 DNA follows: TGTGCCAGCAGCTCCCGCGGCTTCAGCTCTGGGGCCAACGTCCTGACTTTC. Amino acid sequence: CASSSRGFSSGANVLTF.

The chain combines TRBV3-1 with TRBJ1-1; perhaps TRBD1 as D (6 bases). Trimming left V 6 bases short and J 11 bases short, with 16 bases between. The CDR3 consists of 12 residues. The germline V gene has CDR1 LGHDT and CDR2 YNNKEL (reference sequence). CDR3 sequence: CASSPPQGRAFF. For the CDR3, the DNA is TGTGCCAGCAGTCCACCCCAGGGGAGGGCTTTCTTT.

This clonotype was recorded many times. The chain is built from TRBV20-1 and TRBJ1-2, with D unclear. This CDR3 has 15 residues. Trimming left V 4 bases short and J 7 bases short, with 22 bases between. Germline lookup yields CDR1 DFQATT and CDR2 SNEGSKA (reference sequence). CDR3 sequence reads: CSATPPAGPMAGYTF. The DNA of the CDR3 is TGCAGTGCTACCCCCCCCGCGGGCCCTATGGCTGGCTACACCTTC.

V usage is TRBV6-6 and J usage is TRBJ2-4, with 8 bases lining up with TRBD1. Germline V CDR1 and CDR2: MNHNY, SVGAGI (reference sequence). This CDR3 is built from 15 residues. With V trimmed by 4 bases and J by 3 bases, 5 bases remained unmatched. In DNA form, the CDR3 reads TGTGCCAGCAGTTCCGGACAGGGTGGCAAAAACATTCAGTACTTC. As protein: CASSSGQGGKNIQYF.

A single count supports this clonotype. V gene TRBV28 combines with J gene TRBJ1-5; D call uncertain. This CDR3 contains 12 residues. The V gene lost 6 bases and the J gene lost 6 bases, with 9 bases spanning the gap. From germline, CDR1 is MDHEN and CDR2 SYDVKM. CDR3: CASSSPGQPQHF. The CDR3, as DNA: TGTGCCAGCAGCTCTCCCGGTCAGCCCCAGCATTTT.

This clonotype was counted many times. The chain is built from TRBV18 and TRBJ1-1; no firm D call. Germline values: CDR1 KGHSH, CDR2 LQKENI. Between the trimmed V and J ends, which lost 2 bases and 0 bases, there was a span of 4 bases. This CDR3 is built from 13 residues. The CDR3 coding sequence is TGTGCCAGCTCACCAAGGGTGAACACTGAAGCTTTCTTT. Translation: CASSPRVNTEAFF.